A selection of T cell receptor beta chains follows, all from one sample in a study of blood T cell repertoires in COVID-19. Libraries were prepared by immunoSEQ multiplex PCR; TCRdb keeps only in-frame clonotypes and omits some of them. The sample shows some 150,000 clones, approximately 82% of them seen only once. Sequenced sample: PBMCs or T cells enriched from blood (not recorded which). Receptors originate from a woman between 45 and 60 years old who had recovered from COVID-19. Both conserved end residues are part of each CDR3. A D gene is named only where the DNA matches it firmly. For some rows the clone size is stated as once, few or many, or as a class when expanded; others skip it.

>.|TRBV5-1|.|TRBJ1-1
TGCGCCAGCAGCGCGGGACCGTCGAACACTGAAGCTTTCTTT
CASSAGPSNTEAFF
>few|TRBV18|.|TRBJ2-6
TGTGCCAGCTCCTCCCCCGCCCAACTCCTATCTGGGGCCAACGTCCTGACTTTC
CASSSPAQLLSGANVLTF
>.|TRBV18|TRBD1|TRBJ1-6
TGTGCCAGCTCACAAGGACAGGGGGCGAATTCACCCCTCCACTTT
CASSQGQGANSPLHF
>.|TRBV29-1|.|TRBJ2-5
TGCAGCGGTGGACAGTCTGAGGAGACCCAGTACTTC
CSGGQSEETQYF
>.|TRBV28|.|TRBJ1-5
TGTGCCAGCAGGTCCAGGGGCAATCAGCCCCAGCATTTT
CASRSRGNQPQHF
>.|TRBV28|TRBD1|TRBJ1-4
TGTGCCAGCAGCGACCCGGGACAGGGAGATGAAAAACTGTTTTTT
CASSDPGQGDEKLFF
>.|TRBV28|.|TRBJ1-1
TGTGCCAGCAGTTTTGGGTGGACGGACATGAACACTGAAGCTTTCTTT
CASSFGWTDMNTEAFF
>.|TRBV3-1/TRBV3-2|.|TRBJ1-1
TGTGCCAGCAGCTGGCTAGGGGTAACTGAAGCTTTCTTT
CASSWLGVTEAFF
>.|TRBV20-1|.|TRBJ1-1
TGCAGTGCTTTGGACAGTGAAGCTTTCTTT
CSALDSEAFF
>once|TRBV7-2|TRBD2|TRBJ2-3
TGTGCCAGCAGCCCGACGACTAGCGGCCCCACAGATACGCAGTATTTT
CASSPTTSGPTDTQYF
>.|TRBV2|.|TRBJ2-5
TGTGCCAGCAGTGGCGGGACCTTACAAGAGACCCAGTACTTC
CASSGGTLQETQYF
>.|TRBV6-5|.|TRBJ1-3
TGTGCCAGCAGTTACGGACACCCGAGCTCTGGAAACACCATATATTTT
CASSYGHPSSGNTIYF
>once|TRBV7-6|.|TRBJ2-3
TGTGCCAGCAGCTTAGATTCGGATACGCAGTATTTT
CASSLDSDTQYF
>.|TRBV10-3|.|TRBJ2-1
TGTGCCATCAGTGAAGCCGCCTATGAGCAGTTCTTC
CAISEAAYEQFF
>.|TRBV5-4|.|TRBJ2-5
TGTGCCAGCAGCTTGGAGCGCCAGGGGGGTCCAGAGACCCAGTACTTC
CASSLERQGGPETQYF
>.|TRBV19|TRBD1|TRBJ1-5
TGTGCCAGTAGTCGACAGGGGGCCGGTCAGCCCCAGCATTTT
CASSRQGAGQPQHF
>.|TRBV5-5|.|TRBJ1-5
TGTGCCAGCAGCTTCGGACTGAATAGCAATCAGCCCCAGCATTTT
CASSFGLNSNQPQHF
>.|TRBV28|TRBD1|TRBJ1-3
TGTGCCAGCAGCTTGACAGGGTTCGCTGGAAACACCATATATTTT
CASSLTGFAGNTIYF
>.|TRBV4-3|TRBD1|TRBJ1-5
TGCGCCAGCAGCCAAGAGGCCGGGACAGGCGATAGCAATCAGCCCCAGCATTTT
CASSQEAGTGDSNQPQHF
>.|TRBV10-3|.|TRBJ1-5
TGTGCCGTAGGAGACTGGCAGCCCCAGCATTTT
CAVGDWQPQHF
>.|TRBV28|.|TRBJ1-4
TGTGCCAGCAGTTCGTTAAACCCTTGGGCAGCTCAAAATGAAAAACTGTTTTTT
CASSSLNPWAAQNEKLFF
>.|TRBV19|TRBD1|TRBJ1-1
TGTGCCAGTAGTACCTACAGGGGGGGGAACACTGAAGCTTTCTTT
CASSTYRGGNTEAFF
>.|TRBV19|.|TRBJ1-5
TGTGCCAGTAGTACCCAGAGGGGGGGTGCAGGGCAGCCCCAGCATTTT
CASSTQRGGAGQPQHF
>.|TRBV5-1|.|TRBJ2-1
TGCGCCAGCAGGGGTCCGGCGGGCAATGAGCAGTTCTTC
CASRGPAGNEQFF
>.|TRBV3-1/TRBV3-2|.|TRBJ2-5
TGTGCCAGCAGCCACCCCTCGGGGTTCCAAGAGACCCAGTACTTC
CASSHPSGFQETQYF
>.|TRBV6-5|TRBD1|TRBJ2-1
TGTGCCAGCAGTAGACAGGGGATACATGAGCAGTTCTTC
CASSRQGIHEQFF
>.|TRBV7-8|TRBD1|TRBJ1-3
TGTGCCAGCAGCCCCGAGGCCGGGTGGACAGGGGGACTCTCTGGAAACACCATATATTTT
CASSPEAGWTGGLSGNTIYF
>.|TRBV7-2|TRBD1|TRBJ1-5
TGTGCCAGCAGCCTCGTGGGGACAGCTAATCAGCCCCAGCATTTT
CASSLVGTANQPQHF
>.|TRBV7-6|.|TRBJ2-5
TGTGCCAGCAGCTTAGGGGCGGGCAGCCAAGAGACCCAGTACTTC
CASSLGAGSQETQYF
>.|TRBV28|.|TRBJ1-2
TGTGCCAGCAGGGCCGCCGGGTACGGCTATGGCTACACCTTC
CASRAAGYGYGYTF
>.|TRBV27|TRBD2|TRBJ2-5
TGTGCCAGCAGTGGGGGTAGCGGGCTGGTTTTGAAGACCCAGTACTTC
CASSGGSGLVLKTQYF
>.|TRBV7-2|.|TRBJ1-6
TGTGCCAGCAGCGCTCCGACAGGCCGAAATTCACCCCTCCACTTT
CASSAPTGRNSPLHF
>.|TRBV9|TRBD1|TRBJ1-6
TGTGCCAGCAGCGTGGGGGACAGCCATTCACCCCTCCACTTT
CASSVGDSHSPLHF
>.|TRBV29-1|.|TRBJ2-5
TGCAGCGTTGATACAGGCCCGTTTGAGACCCAGTACTTC
CSVDTGPFETQYF
>.|TRBV24-1|.|TRBJ2-3
TGTGCCACCAGTGAGGCGGCCACGAACACGCAGTATTTT
CATSEAATNTQYF
>.|TRBV18|TRBD1|TRBJ1-5
TGTGCCAGCTCGACGGACAGGGGGCTTCAGCCCCAGCATTTT
CASSTDRGLQPQHF
>.|TRBV11-2|.|TRBJ1-5
TGTGCCAGCAGCCAAGGGGAGGGGGATCTGGAGCCCCAGCATTTT
CASSQGEGDLEPQHF
>.|TRBV5-1|TRBD2|TRBJ2-5
TGCGCCAGCAGCTTGGCCCTCGCGGGGGGGGCAGAGACCCAGTACTTC
CASSLALAGGAETQYF
>.|TRBV18|.|TRBJ2-1
TGTGCCAGCTCACCACCAGGGGGAAGCTCCTACAATGAGCAGTTCTTC
CASSPPGGSSYNEQFF
>.|TRBV15|TRBD1|TRBJ1-2
TGTGCCACCAGCAGGCCCATATCCGGGACAGGGGGTTTGGATGGCTACACCTTC
CATSRPISGTGGLDGYTF
>.|TRBV28|TRBD1|TRBJ2-5
TGTGCCAGCAGACCCGGGACAGGGGCCTGGCAAGAGACCCAGTACTTC
CASRPGTGAWQETQYF
>.|TRBV30|.|TRBJ1-1
TGTGCCTGGAGTGTACGGTACTCGAACACTGAAGCTTTCTTT
CAWSVRYSNTEAFF
>.|TRBV5-1|TRBD1|TRBJ2-2
TGCGCCAGCAGCTCGGGACAGGGGAACACCGGGGAGCTGTTTTTT
CASSSGQGNTGELFF
>.|TRBV7-8|TRBD2|TRBJ2-3
TGTGCCAGCAGCTCGGGACTAGCGGGGGGCACAGATACGCAGTATTTT
CASSSGLAGGTDTQYF
>.|TRBV29-1|TRBD1|TRBJ1-5
TGCAGCGTTTTGGACAGGGTCCATCAGCCCCAGCATTTT
CSVLDRVHQPQHF
>.|TRBV12-3/TRBV12-4|.|TRBJ1-1
TGTGCCAGCAGTTTTGGGGGCGGAACTGAAGCTTTCTTT
CASSFGGGTEAFF
>.|TRBV6-2/TRBV6-3|.|TRBJ2-3
TGTGCCAGCAGTTACTTAGTCCCCGGGGATACGCAGTATTTT
CASSYLVPGDTQYF
>.|TRBV5-1|TRBD1|TRBJ1-1
TGCGCCAGCAGCCCCGGGACAGGGGTTTTGAACACTGAAGCTTTCTTT
CASSPGTGVLNTEAFF
>.|TRBV29-1|.|TRBJ1-1
TGCAGCGTTGGGGGGCCAAGGACTGAAGCTTTCTTT
CSVGGPRTEAFF
>once|TRBV5-1|.|TRBJ1-4
TGCGCCAGCAGCTTCGGGGATACGGGTGAAAAACTGTTTTTT
CASSFGDTGEKLFF
>.|TRBV5-1|.|TRBJ1-2
TGCGCCAGCAGCTTGGCAGGGGATGGCTACACCTTC
CASSLAGDGYTF
>.|TRBV11-3|.|TRBJ1-1
TGTGCCAGCAGCCGAGGGAGGGAGGTGAACACTGAAGCTTTCTTT
CASSRGREVNTEAFF
>few|TRBV5-1|.|TRBJ1-2
TGCGCCAGCAGCTTGGACAGCTATGGCTACACCTTC
CASSLDSYGYTF
>few|TRBV7-9|TRBD2|TRBJ2-2
TGTGCCAGCAGCCCCGCCCTGGCGGGAGGGCGGGAGCTGTTTTTT
CASSPALAGGRELFF
>.|TRBV27|.|TRBJ1-6
TGTGCCAGCAGTTTGAGTCGGTATAATTCACCCCTCCACTTT
CASSLSRYNSPLHF